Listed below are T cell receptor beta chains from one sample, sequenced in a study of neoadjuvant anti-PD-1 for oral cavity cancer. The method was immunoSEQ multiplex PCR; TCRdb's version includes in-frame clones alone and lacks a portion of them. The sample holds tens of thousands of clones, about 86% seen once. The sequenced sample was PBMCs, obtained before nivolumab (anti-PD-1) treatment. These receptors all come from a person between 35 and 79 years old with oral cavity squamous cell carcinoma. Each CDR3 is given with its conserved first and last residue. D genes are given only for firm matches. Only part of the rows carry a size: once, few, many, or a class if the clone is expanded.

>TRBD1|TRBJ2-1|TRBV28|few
CASSPGQLYNEQFF
TGTGCCAGCAGCCCGGGACAGTTATACAATGAGCAGTTCTTC
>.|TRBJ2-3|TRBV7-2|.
CASSLDSGATDTQYF
TGTGCCAGCAGCTTGGATTCCGGGGCCACAGATACGCAGTATTTT
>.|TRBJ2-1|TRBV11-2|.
CASSSIQGWNEQFF
TGTGCCAGCAGTTCAATCCAGGGGTGGAATGAGCAGTTCTTC
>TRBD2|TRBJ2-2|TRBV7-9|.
CASSLTSGDTGELFF
TGTGCCAGCAGCTTGACTAGCGGAGACACCGGGGAGCTGTTTTTT
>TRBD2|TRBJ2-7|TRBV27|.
CASSLLAGVGSYEQYF
TGTGCCAGCAGTTTGCTAGCGGGAGTGGGTTCCTACGAGCAGTACTTC
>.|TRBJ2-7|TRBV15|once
CATSSGTTYEQYF
TGTGCCACCAGCAGCGGGACAACCTACGAGCAGTACTTC
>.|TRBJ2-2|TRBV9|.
CASSVAAEGELFF
TGTGCCAGCAGCGTAGCGGCAGAGGGGGAGCTGTTTTTT
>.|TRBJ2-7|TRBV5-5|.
CASSLVGVPSYEQYF
TGTGCCAGCAGCTTGGTCGGGGTCCCTTCCTACGAGCAGTACTTC
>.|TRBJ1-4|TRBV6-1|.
CASRREVEKLFF
TGTGCCAGCAGGAGAGAGGTGGAAAAACTGTTTTTT
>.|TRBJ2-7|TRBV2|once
CASKGGGYEQYF
TGTGCCAGCAAGGGGGGGGGCTACGAGCAGTACTTC
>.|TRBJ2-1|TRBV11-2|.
CASSISGNEQFF
TGTGCCAGCAGCATTAGCGGCAATGAGCAGTTCTTC
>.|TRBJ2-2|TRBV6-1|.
CASREPRQFGNTGELFF
TGTGCCAGCAGAGAACCTAGACAGTTCGGAAACACCGGGGAGCTGTTTTTT
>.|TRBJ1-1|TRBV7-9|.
CASSERGGALTEAFF
TGTGCCAGCAGCGAAAGAGGGGGAGCCCTAACTGAAGCTTTCTTT
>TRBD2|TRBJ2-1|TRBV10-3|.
CAISQSLAGSSYNEQFF
TGTGCCATCAGTCAATCTTTAGCGGGTAGCTCCTACAATGAGCAGTTCTTC
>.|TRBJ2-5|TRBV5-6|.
CASSLKRGETQYF
TGTGCCAGCAGCCTCAAACGGGGGGAGACCCAGTACTTC
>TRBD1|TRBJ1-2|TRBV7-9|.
CASSWWTGGYGYTF
TGTGCCAGCAGCTGGTGGACAGGGGGCTATGGCTACACCTTC
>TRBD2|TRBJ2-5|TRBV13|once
CASSLTSGGGETQYF
TGTGCCAGCAGCTTAACTAGCGGGGGTGGAGAGACCCAGTACTTC